This T cell receptor beta chain was retrieved from a study of response to subunit inactivated influenza vaccine. General study findings and limits: Each seasonal influenza vaccination, the authors suggested, recruits few new T cells.

Losses at the gene ends were 4 bases for V and 4 bases for J; bases not matched to a gene: 7. Germline V gene data show CDR1 as SGHDT and CDR2 as YYEEEE. This CDR3 is 14 amino acids long. One entry per CDR3 protein results from TCRdb running MiXCR on the RT-PCR reads. The sample includes fewer than 600,000 distinct CDR3 sequences, approximately 7.3% of them seen just once. This clonotype was found a few times. Antigen unknown. The rearrangement links TRBV5-6 to TRBJ1-2; 7 bases map to TRBD1. The sequence was collected from a man between 50 and 69 years old who received an inactivated influenza vaccine. The sample was PBMCs from blood, taken around 25 months after vaccination. CDR3 bases: TGTGCCAGCAGCCCGGGACAGAGTTCCTATGGCTACACCTTC. This encodes CASSPGQSSYGYTF.